This T cell receptor (beta chain) stems from a study of a mutant IDH1 vaccine in newly diagnosed glioma. As for the study in general: Vaccines were first given 4-6 weeks after radiotherapy alone, or with temozolomide cycles. Males made up 62.5% and females roughly 40% of treated patients, whose mean age was approximately 41 years. Previous treatment comprised radiotherapy, temozolomide, or both, mostly both.

With respect to this clone: What it recognizes is unknown.

Documented time point: week 47, end of study. Vaccinated patients received 300 ug of mutant IDH1 20-mer peptide per dose, with topical imiquimod. Sequenced by immunoSEQ multiplex PCR; TCRdb stores in-frame clones only, minus some. Here the sample spans tens of thousands of clones, around four fifths being singletons. V lost 4 bases, J lost 6 bases, and 10 bases stayed unmatched. Germline CDR1 is SGDLS and CDR2 is YYNGEE. The CDR3 consists of 16 residues. The input for sequencing was PBMCs, taken from a glioma patient whose treatment included an IDH1 peptide vaccine. This clonotype was sampled from a woman aged 50 to 60 with glioma. The chain joins TRBV9 to TRBJ2-2; the match to TRBD2 covers 9 bases. The CDR3 DNA reads TGTGCCAGCAGCCCTAGGGCGGGGGGGCTCGCCGGGGAGCTGTTTTTT. It is translated as CASSPRAGGLAGELFF.